Listed below are T cell receptor beta chains from one sample, sequenced in a study of CD8 T cells in ankylosing spondylitis. TCRdb re-called the 5' RACE reads with MiXCR, one entry per CDR3 protein. The table lists around 430,000 distinct CDR3 sequences, 15% to 20% of them singletons. Sequencing was done on a sample of blood, either unsorted or a sorted T cell fraction (not recorded which). The receptors were gathered from a male donor with ankylosing spondylitis. CDR3s include the opening cysteine and the closing phenylalanine or tryptophan. D genes are given only for firm matches. A clone size is listed for some rows: how often the clone was seen (once, few, many), or a class if it is expanded.

clone size: few; D gene: NA; V gene: TRBV10-3; J gene: TRBJ1-2; CDR3 DNA: TGTGCCATCAGTGAGGGCCGGGGGGTCGGCTACACCTTC; CDR3 protein: CAISEGRGVGYTF
clone size: NA; D gene: NA; V gene: TRBV20-1; J gene: TRBJ1-5; CDR3 DNA: TGCAGTGCTAGAGATAGGAGTAATTGGCAGCCCCAGCATTTT; CDR3 protein: CSARDRSNWQPQHF
clone size: NA; D gene: NA; V gene: TRBV20-1; J gene: TRBJ2-4; CDR3 DNA: TGCAGTGCTGACGACATTGGACTAGCCAAAAACATTCAGTACTTC; CDR3 protein: CSADDIGLAKNIQYF
clone size: few; D gene: NA; V gene: TRBV6-1; J gene: TRBJ1-5; CDR3 DNA: TGTGCCAGCACGGAGGCCCCCAACAGTCAGCCCCAGCATTTT; CDR3 protein: CASTEAPNSQPQHF
clone size: NA; D gene: NA; V gene: TRBV30; J gene: TRBJ1-5; CDR3 DNA: TGTGCCTGGAGTCGGCATCAGCCCCAGCATTTT; CDR3 protein: CAWSRHQPQHF
clone size: NA; D gene: TRBD2; V gene: TRBV5-5; J gene: TRBJ2-1; CDR3 DNA: TGTGCCAGCAGCTTAGGCTCGGGACTAGCGGACTCCTACAATGAGCAGTTCTTC; CDR3 protein: CASSLGSGLADSYNEQFF
clone size: few; D gene: NA; V gene: TRBV21-1; J gene: TRBJ2-7; CDR3 DNA: TGTGCCAGCAGCAAAACAAGGGGGGGCGAGCAGTACTTC; CDR3 protein: CASSKTRGGEQYF
clone size: NA; D gene: TRBD2; V gene: TRBV18; J gene: TRBJ2-7; CDR3 DNA: TGTGCCAGCTCATCACTAGCGGGAGAGAATGAGCAGTACTTC; CDR3 protein: CASSSLAGENEQYF
clone size: NA; D gene: TRBD2; V gene: TRBV6-1; J gene: TRBJ2-3; CDR3 DNA: TGTGCCAGCAGCGGGACTAGCGGAGGCACAGATACGCAGTATTTT; CDR3 protein: CASSGTSGGTDTQYF
clone size: few; D gene: NA; V gene: TRBV6-1; J gene: TRBJ2-1; CDR3 DNA: TGTGCCAGCAGACCCGGCCCAGGGGAACGTAGAGAGTTCTTC; CDR3 protein: CASRPGPGERREFF
clone size: few; D gene: TRBD1; V gene: TRBV9; J gene: TRBJ1-1; CDR3 DNA: TGTGCCAGCAGCCCCCAGACAGGGGGGAACACTGAAGCTTTCTTT; CDR3 protein: CASSPQTGGNTEAFF
clone size: NA; D gene: TRBD2; V gene: TRBV12-3/TRBV12-4; J gene: TRBJ2-7; CDR3 DNA: TGTGCCAGCAGCCGATTTACCCCCAGCGGGAGGTCCCACGAGCAGTACTTC; CDR3 protein: CASSRFTPSGRSHEQYF
clone size: few; D gene: TRBD1; V gene: TRBV5-1; J gene: TRBJ1-2; CDR3 DNA: TGCGCCAGCAGCTTGGACCGGGACAGGGCTTTTCCGGATGGCTACACCTTC; CDR3 protein: CASSLDRDRAFPDGYTF
clone size: few; D gene: NA; V gene: TRBV7-2; J gene: TRBJ2-2; CDR3 DNA: TGTGCCAGCAGCTTATTCGACACCGGGGAGCTGTTTTTT; CDR3 protein: CASSLFDTGELFF
clone size: few; D gene: TRBD1; V gene: TRBV5-1; J gene: TRBJ1-2; CDR3 DNA: TGCGCCAGCAGCGTGCAGGGACAGGATGGCTACACCTTC; CDR3 protein: CASSVQGQDGYTF
clone size: few; D gene: NA; V gene: TRBV6-6; J gene: TRBJ2-7; CDR3 DNA: TGTGCCAGCAGGAGAGGACAGTTCTACGAGCAGTACTTC; CDR3 protein: CASRRGQFYEQYF
clone size: many; D gene: NA; V gene: TRBV12-3/TRBV12-4; J gene: TRBJ2-6; CDR3 DNA: TGTGCCAGCAGTTTAGGGCAGAACTCTGGGGCCAACGTCCTGACTTTC; CDR3 protein: CASSLGQNSGANVLTF
clone size: NA; D gene: TRBD1; V gene: TRBV25-1; J gene: TRBJ2-5; CDR3 DNA: TGTGCCAGCAGCAAGCCCGGGACAGGGGGGGAGACCCAGTACTTC; CDR3 protein: CASSKPGTGGETQYF
clone size: NA; D gene: NA; V gene: TRBV6-2/TRBV6-3; J gene: TRBJ2-2; CDR3 DNA: TGTGCCAGCAGTAAACGACAAAACACCGGGGAGCTGTTTTTT; CDR3 protein: CASSKRQNTGELFF
clone size: NA; D gene: NA; V gene: TRBV5-1; J gene: TRBJ2-2; CDR3 DNA: TGCGCCAGCAGCTTGAGGTGGGACACCGGGGAGCTGTTTTTT; CDR3 protein: CASSLRWDTGELFF
clone size: many; D gene: TRBD1; V gene: TRBV2; J gene: TRBJ1-5; CDR3 DNA: TGTGCCAGCAGTTGGGGACAGGGAAGGGATCAGCCCCAGCATTTT; CDR3 protein: CASSWGQGRDQPQHF
clone size: NA; D gene: NA; V gene: TRBV7-8; J gene: TRBJ1-2; CDR3 DNA: TGTGCCAGCAGCTTAGATCCGGGGGGCTACACCTTC; CDR3 protein: CASSLDPGGYTF
clone size: few; D gene: NA; V gene: TRBV7-9; J gene: TRBJ1-1; CDR3 DNA: TGTGCCAGCAGCCCGGAACGGACGCGGTTGAACACTGAAGCTTTCTTT; CDR3 protein: CASSPERTRLNTEAFF
clone size: few; D gene: NA; V gene: TRBV4-3; J gene: TRBJ2-3; CDR3 DNA: TGCGCCAGCAGCCAAGAGTTCCAGGATACGCAGTATTTT; CDR3 protein: CASSQEFQDTQYF